This T cell receptor beta chain was sequenced in a study of T cell repertoires in cytomegalovirus infection. Study overall: Alongside well-studied HLA-B-restricted CMV epitopes, recently identified HLA-C-restricted CMV epitopes were also used. Carrying CMV and the relevant HLA type showed in public TCR beta signatures. Findings and caveats of the study: Frequencies of public TCR beta families were cumulated, and this identified carriers of CMV plus the relevant HLA. CMV-specific HLA-C-restricted TCR beta clonotypes dominated the ex vivo response.

TCRdb re-analysed the reads in MiXCR, keeping a single row per CDR3 protein. The table has over 100,000 distinct CDR3 sequences, approximately 28% seen once. This clonotype was picked up many times. Its antigen remains unidentified. The specimen was CD8+ T cells from cultured PBMCs, collected from culture after CMV antigen stimulation. The clonotype originates from a human donor in good health (CMV status not recorded). Some clones in this sample may be carry-over from other donors' samples.

CDR3 coding DNA: TGTGCCAGCAGCCGGACTAGCGGGGGGAGAAGCTCCTACGAGCAGTACTTC. This translates into CASSRTSGGRSSYEQYF. V is TRBV7-8 and J is TRBJ2-7; 14 bases are shared with TRBD2. The trim removed 5 bases at V and 0 bases at J, leaving 6 bases unmatched. The CDR3 covers 17 residues. Per the germline V gene, CDR1 is SGHVS and CDR2 is FQNEAQ.